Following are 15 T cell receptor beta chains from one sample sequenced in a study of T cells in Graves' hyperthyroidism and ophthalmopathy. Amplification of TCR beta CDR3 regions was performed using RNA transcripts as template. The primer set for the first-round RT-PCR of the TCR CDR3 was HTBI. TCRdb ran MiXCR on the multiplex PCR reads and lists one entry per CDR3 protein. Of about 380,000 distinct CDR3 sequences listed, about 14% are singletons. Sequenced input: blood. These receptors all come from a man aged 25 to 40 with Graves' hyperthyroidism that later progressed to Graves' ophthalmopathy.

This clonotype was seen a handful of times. This chain's CDR3 is CASSSPASGTGGWSQPQHF. The DNA of the CDR3 is TGTGCCAGCAGCTCACCCGCCTCCGGGACAGGGGGCTGGAGTCAGCCCCAGCATTTT. The chain carries TRBV11-2 and TRBJ1-5, with 12 bases identical to TRBD1. CDR1 is SGHAT and CDR2 is FQNNGV in the germline V gene. The V and J ends lost 4 bases and 6 bases, in that order; junction bases with no gene match: 16. This CDR3 has 19 amino acids.

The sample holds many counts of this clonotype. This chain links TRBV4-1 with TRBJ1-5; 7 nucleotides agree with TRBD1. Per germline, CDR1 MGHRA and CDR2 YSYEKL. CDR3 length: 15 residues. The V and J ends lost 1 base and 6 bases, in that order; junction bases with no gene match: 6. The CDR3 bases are TGCGCCAGCAGCCAAGTTGGGGCAGGGGGTCAGCCCCAGCATTTT. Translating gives CASSQVGAGGQPQHF.

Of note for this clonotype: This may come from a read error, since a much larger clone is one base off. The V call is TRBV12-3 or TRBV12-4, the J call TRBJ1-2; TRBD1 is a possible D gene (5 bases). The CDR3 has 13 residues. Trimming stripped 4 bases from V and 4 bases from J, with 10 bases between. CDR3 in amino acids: CASSSSGIYGYTF. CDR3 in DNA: TGTGCCAGCAGTTCGTCAGGGATCTATGGCTACACCTTC.

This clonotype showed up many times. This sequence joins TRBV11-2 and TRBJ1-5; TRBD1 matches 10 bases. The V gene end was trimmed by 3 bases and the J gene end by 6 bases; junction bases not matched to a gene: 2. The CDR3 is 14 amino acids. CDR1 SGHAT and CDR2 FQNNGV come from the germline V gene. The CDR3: CASSLTGGGQPQHF. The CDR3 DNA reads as TGTGCCAGCAGCTTGACAGGGGGCGGTCAGCCCCAGCATTTT.

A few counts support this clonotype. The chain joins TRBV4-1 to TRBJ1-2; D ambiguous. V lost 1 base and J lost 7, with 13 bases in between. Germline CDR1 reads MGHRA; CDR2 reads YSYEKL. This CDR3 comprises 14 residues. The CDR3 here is CASSQAGLETGYTF. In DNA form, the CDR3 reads TGCGCCAGCAGCCAAGCCGGGTTGGAAACTGGCTACACCTTC.

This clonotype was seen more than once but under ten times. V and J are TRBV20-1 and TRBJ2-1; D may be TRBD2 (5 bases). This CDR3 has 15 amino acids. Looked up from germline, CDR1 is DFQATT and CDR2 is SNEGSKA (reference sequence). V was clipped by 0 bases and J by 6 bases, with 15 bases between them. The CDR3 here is CSAREAVRVRNEQFF. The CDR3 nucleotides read TGCAGTGCTAGAGAAGCGGTGAGGGTACGCAATGAGCAGTTCTTC.

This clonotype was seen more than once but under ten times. The DNA for the CDR3 is TGTGCCAGCAGTTACTCGGACACGTCAACTGGAAACACCATATATTTT. This sequence encodes CASSYSDTSTGNTIYF. This chain uses TRBV6-6 with TRBJ1-3, with D perhaps matching TRBD1 (5 bases). The CDR3 spans 16 residues. V lost 0 bases to trimming and J lost 2 bases, with 11 bases between them. Germline CDR1 is MNHNY and CDR2 is SVGAGI (reference sequence).

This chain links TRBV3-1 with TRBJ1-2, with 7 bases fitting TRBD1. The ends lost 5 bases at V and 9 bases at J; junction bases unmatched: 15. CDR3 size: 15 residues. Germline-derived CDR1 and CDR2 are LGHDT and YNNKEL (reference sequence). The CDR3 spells CASSSPGHAGGSYTF. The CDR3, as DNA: TGTGCCAGCAGCTCACCGGGACATGCAGGGGGTAGCTACACCTTC. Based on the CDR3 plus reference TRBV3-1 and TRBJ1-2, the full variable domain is DTAVSQTPKYLVTQMGNDKSIKCEQNLGHDTMYWYKQDSKKFLKIMFSYNNKELIINETVPNRFSPKSPDKAHLNLHINSLELGDSAVYFCASSSPGHAGGSYTFGSGTRLTVV.

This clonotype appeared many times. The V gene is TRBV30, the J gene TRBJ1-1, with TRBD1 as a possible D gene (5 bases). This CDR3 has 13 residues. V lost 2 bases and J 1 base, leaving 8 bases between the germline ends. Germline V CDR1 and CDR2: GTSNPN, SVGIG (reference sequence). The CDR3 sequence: CAWSPQGNTEAFF. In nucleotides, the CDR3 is TGTGCCTGGAGTCCCCAGGGGAACACTGAAGCTTTCTTT.

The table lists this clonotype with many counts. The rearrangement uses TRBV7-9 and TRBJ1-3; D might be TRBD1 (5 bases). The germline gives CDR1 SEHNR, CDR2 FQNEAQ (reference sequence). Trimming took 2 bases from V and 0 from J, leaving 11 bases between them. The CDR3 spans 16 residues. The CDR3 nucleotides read TGTGCCAGCAGCTTATCCGGACATCTCTCTGGAAACACCATATATTTT. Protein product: CASSLSGHLSGNTIYF.

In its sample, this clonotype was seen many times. Here the CDR3 DNA reads TGTGCTAGTGGTTACCGGGACAGGGTTTGGGAGCAGTACTTC. Translation gives CASGYRDRVWEQYF. The V gene is TRBV12-5, the J gene TRBJ2-7; 9 bases map to TRBD1. The trim removed 4 bases at V and 7 bases at J, leaving 8 bases unmatched. CDR3 length: 14 residues. Germline V gene data show CDR1 as LGHNT and CDR2 as FRNRAP.

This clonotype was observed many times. The CDR3 spells CASSEAYREKGGELFF. As DNA, the CDR3 is TGTGCCAGCAGTGAAGCGTACAGGGAAAAGGGCGGGGAGCTGTTTTTT. This chain links TRBV6-1 with TRBJ2-2; maybe TRBD1 (6 bases). CDR3 length: 16 amino acids. Germline V gives CDR1 MNHNS, CDR2 SASEGT. Trimming shortened V by 0 bases and J by 7 bases, and 15 bases separated the two germline ends.

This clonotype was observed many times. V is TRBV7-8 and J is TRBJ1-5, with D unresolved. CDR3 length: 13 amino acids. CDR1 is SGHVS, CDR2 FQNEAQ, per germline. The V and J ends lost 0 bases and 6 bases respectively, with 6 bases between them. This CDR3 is CASSLAVAQPQHF. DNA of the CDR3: TGTGCCAGCAGCTTAGCGGTTGCTCAGCCCCAGCATTTT.

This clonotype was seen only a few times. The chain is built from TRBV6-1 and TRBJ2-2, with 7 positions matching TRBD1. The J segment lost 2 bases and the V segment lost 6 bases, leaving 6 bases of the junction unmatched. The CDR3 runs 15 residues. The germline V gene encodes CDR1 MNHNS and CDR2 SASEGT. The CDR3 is CASRPGQINTGELFF. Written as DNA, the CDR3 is TGTGCCAGCAGACCGGGACAGATTAACACCGGGGAGCTGTTTTTT.

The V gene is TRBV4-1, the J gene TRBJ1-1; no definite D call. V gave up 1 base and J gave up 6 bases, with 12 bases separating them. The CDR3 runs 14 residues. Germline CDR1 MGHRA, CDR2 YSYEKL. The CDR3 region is CASSQVAPAAEAFF. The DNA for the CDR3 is TGCGCCAGCAGCCAAGTTGCCCCGGCGGCTGAAGCTTTCTTT.